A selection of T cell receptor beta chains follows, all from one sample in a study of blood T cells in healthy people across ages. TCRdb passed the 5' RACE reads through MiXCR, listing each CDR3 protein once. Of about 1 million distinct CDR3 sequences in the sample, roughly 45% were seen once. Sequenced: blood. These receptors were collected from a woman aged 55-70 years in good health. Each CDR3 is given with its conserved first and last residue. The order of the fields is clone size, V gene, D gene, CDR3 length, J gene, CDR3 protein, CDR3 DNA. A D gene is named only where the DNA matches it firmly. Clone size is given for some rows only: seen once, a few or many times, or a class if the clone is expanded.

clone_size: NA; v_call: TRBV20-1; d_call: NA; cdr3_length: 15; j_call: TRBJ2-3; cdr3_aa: CSARGSQGATDTQYF; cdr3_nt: TGCAGTGCTAGAGGCTCGCAGGGCGCCACAGATACGCAGTATTTT
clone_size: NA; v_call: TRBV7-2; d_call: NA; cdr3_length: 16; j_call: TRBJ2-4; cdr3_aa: CASSLVGGTAKSIQYF; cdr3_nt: TGTGCCAGCAGCTTAGTGGGGGGGACAGCCAAAAGCATTCAGTACTTC
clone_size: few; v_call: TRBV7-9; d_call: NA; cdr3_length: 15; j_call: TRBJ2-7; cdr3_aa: CASSLRAGGDYEQYF; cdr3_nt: TGTGCCAGCAGCTTGAGGGCAGGGGGGGACTACGAGCAGTACTTC
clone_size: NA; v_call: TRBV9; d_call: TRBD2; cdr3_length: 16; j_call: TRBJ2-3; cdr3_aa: CASSSRIAGGTDTQYF; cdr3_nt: TGTGCCAGCAGCTCCCGAATAGCGGGCGGCACAGATACGCAGTATTTT
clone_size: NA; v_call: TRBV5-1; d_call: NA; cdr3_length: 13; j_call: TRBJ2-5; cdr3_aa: CASSASSGETQYF; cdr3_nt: TGCGCCAGCAGCGCCAGTTCTGGAGAGACCCAGTACTTC
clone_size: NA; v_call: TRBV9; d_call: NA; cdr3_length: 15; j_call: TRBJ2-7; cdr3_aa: CASSVGSRGSYEQYF; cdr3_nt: TGTGCCAGCAGCGTAGGATCCAGGGGCTCCTACGAGCAGTACTTC
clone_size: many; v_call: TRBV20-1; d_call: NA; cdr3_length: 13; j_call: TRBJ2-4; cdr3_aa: CSAQQWSADIQYF; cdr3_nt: TGCAGTGCTCAACAGTGGTCCGCGGACATTCAGTACTTC
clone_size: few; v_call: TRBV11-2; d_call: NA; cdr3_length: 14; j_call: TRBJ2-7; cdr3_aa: CASSLGQVSYEQYF; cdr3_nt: TGTGCCAGCAGCTTGGGGCAAGTCTCCTACGAGCAGTACTTC
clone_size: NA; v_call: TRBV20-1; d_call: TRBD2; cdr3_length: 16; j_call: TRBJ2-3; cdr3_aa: CSANPPTSGNADTQYF; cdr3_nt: TGCAGTGCTAACCCTCCGACTAGCGGGAACGCAGATACGCAGTATTTT
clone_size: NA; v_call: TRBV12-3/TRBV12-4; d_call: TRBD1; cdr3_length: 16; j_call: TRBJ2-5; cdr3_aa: CASSFFGTDPTETQYF; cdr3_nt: TGTGCCAGCAGTTTTTTCGGGACAGACCCGACAGAGACCCAGTACTTC
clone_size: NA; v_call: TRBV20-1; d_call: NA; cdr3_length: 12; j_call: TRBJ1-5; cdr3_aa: CSASHRGGPQHF; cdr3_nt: TGCAGTGCTTCGCACCGGGGGGGACCCCAGCATTTT
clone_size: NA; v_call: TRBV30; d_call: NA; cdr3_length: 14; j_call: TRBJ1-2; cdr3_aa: CAWSAVANQYGYTF; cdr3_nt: TGTGCCTGGAGTGCTGTGGCAAATCAATATGGCTACACCTTC
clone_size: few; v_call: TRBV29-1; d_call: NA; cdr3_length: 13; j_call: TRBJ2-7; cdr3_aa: CSVERDGLYEQYF; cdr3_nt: TGCAGCGTTGAAAGGGACGGCCTCTACGAGCAGTACTTC
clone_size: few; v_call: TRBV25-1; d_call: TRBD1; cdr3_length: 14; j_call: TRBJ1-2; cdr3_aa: CASSPGQGTYGYTF; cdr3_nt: TGTGCCAGCAGTCCGGGACAGGGGACCTATGGCTACACCTTC
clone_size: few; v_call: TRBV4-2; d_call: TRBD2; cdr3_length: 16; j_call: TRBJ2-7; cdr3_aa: CASSQEVAGGRYEQYF; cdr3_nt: TGTGCCAGCAGCCAAGAGGTAGCGGGAGGTCGATACGAGCAGTACTTC
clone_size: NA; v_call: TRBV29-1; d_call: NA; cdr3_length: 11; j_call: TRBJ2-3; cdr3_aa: CSSEGSDTQYF; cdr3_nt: TGCAGCTCGGAGGGTTCAGATACGCAGTATTTT
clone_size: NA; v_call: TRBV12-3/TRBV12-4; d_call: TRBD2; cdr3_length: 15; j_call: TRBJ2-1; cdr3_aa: CASSNPSGSIFEQFF; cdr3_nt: TGTGCCAGCAGCAATCCTAGCGGGAGCATTTTTGAGCAGTTCTTC
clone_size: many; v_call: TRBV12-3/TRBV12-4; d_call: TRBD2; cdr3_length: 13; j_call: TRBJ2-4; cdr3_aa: CASSLAGLNIQYF; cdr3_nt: TGTGCCAGCAGCCTAGCGGGATTGAACATTCAGTACTTC
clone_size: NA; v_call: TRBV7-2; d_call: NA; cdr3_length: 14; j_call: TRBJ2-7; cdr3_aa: CASSLATNRYEQYF; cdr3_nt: TGTGCCAGCAGCTTAGCAACAAATCGTTACGAGCAGTACTTC
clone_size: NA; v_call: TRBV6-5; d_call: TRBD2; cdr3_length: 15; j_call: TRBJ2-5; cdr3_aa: CASSNGLAGVATQYF; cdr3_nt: TGTGCCAGCAGTAACGGACTAGCGGGAGTGGCGACCCAGTACTTC
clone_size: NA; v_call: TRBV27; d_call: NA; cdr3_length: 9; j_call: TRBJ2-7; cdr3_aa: CASRNEQYF; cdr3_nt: TGTGCCAGCAGAAACGAGCAGTACTTC
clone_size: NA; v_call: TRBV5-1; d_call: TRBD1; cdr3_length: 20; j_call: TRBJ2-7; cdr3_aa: CASSWTSGTGNPPSSYEQYF; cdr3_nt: TGCGCCAGCAGCTGGACCTCCGGGACAGGGAACCCCCCCTCGTCCTACGAGCAGTACTTC
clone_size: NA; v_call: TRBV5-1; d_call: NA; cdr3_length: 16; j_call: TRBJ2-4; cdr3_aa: CASSLELTVAKNIQYF; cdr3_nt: TGCGCCAGCAGCTTGGAACTGACAGTAGCCAAAAACATTCAGTACTTC
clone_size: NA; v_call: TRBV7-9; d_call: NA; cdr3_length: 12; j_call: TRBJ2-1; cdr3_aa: CASSSYGSKQFF; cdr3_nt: TGTGCCAGCAGCTCATATGGGAGTAAGCAGTTCTTC
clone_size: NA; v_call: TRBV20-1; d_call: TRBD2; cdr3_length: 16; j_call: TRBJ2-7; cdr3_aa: CSARGRGAPSSYEQYF; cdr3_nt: TGCAGTGCTAGAGGGCGGGGGGCGCCGTCCTCCTACGAGCAGTACTTC
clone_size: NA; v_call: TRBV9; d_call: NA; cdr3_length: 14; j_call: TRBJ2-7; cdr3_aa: CASSRGGPFDEQYF; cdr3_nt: TGTGCCAGCAGCCGAGGTGGGCCGTTCGACGAGCAGTACTTC
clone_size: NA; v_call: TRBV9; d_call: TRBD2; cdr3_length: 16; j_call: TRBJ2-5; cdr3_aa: CASSIGGTSGQETQYF; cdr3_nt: TGTGCCAGCAGCATAGGTGGGACTAGCGGCCAAGAGACCCAGTACTTC
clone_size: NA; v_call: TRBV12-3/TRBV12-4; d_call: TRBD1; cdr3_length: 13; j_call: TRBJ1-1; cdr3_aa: CASSAQGAWSAFF; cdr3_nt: TGTGCCAGCAGTGCCCAGGGGGCTTGGTCGGCTTTCTTT
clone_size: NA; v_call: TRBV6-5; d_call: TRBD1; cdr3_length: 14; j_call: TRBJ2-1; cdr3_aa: CASKRTGPANKQFF; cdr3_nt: TGTGCCAGCAAACGGACAGGGCCGGCAAATAAGCAGTTCTTC
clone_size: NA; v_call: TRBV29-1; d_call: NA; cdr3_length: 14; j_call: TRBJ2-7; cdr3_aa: CSVEGSHRYNEQYF; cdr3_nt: TGCAGCGTTGAGGGTAGCCACCGCTACAATGAGCAGTACTTC
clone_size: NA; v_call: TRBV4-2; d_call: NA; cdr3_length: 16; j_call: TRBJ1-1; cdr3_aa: CASSQVTPGGGTEAFF; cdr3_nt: TGTGCCAGCAGCCAGGTCACCCCAGGCGGTGGGACTGAAGCTTTCTTT
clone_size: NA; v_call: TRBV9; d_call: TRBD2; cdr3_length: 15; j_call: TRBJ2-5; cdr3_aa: CASSEAGREKKTQYF; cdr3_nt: TGTGCCAGCAGCGAGGCGGGGCGGGAGAAAAAGACCCAGTACTTC
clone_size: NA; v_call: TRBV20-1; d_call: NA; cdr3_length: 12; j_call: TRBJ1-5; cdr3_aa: CSARGNDQPQHF; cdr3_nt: TGCAGTGCTAGGGGTAATGATCAGCCCCAGCATTTT
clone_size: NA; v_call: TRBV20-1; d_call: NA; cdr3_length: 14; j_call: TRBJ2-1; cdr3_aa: CSAKRQVVRDEQFF; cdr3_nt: TGCAGTGCTAAAAGACAGGTAGTACGGGATGAGCAGTTCTTC
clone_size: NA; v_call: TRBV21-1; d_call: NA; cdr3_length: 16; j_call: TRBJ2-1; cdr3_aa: CASSWSEASTYNEQFF; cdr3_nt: TGTGCCAGCAGCTGGTCTGAGGCTTCGACCTACAATGAGCAGTTCTTC
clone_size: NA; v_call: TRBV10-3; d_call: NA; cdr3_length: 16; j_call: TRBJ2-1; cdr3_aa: CAISEDKGPSYNEQFF; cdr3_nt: TGTGCCATCAGTGAAGATAAGGGGCCTTCCTACAATGAGCAGTTCTTC
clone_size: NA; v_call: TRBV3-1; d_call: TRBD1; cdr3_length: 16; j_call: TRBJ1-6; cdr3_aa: CASSRGGAVDNSPLHF; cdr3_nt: TGTGCCAGCAGCCGAGGGGGCGCAGTGGATAATTCACCCCTCCACTTT
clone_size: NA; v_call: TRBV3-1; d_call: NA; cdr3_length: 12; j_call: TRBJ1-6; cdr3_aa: CASSHQNSPLHF; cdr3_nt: TGTGCCAGCAGCCACCAGAATTCACCCCTCCACTTT
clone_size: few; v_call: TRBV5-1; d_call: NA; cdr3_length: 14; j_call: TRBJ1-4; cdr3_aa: CASSFQGVDEKLFF; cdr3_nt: TGCGCCAGCAGCTTTCAAGGGGTTGATGAAAAACTGTTTTTT
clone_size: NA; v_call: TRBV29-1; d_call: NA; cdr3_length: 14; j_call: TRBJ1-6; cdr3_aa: CSVGQGASGSPLHF; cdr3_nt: TGCAGCGTTGGTCAGGGCGCGTCTGGGTCACCCCTCCACTTT
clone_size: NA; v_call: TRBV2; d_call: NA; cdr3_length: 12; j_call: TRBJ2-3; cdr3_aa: CASSATWDTQYF; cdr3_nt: TGTGCCAGCAGTGCTACCTGGGATACGCAGTATTTT
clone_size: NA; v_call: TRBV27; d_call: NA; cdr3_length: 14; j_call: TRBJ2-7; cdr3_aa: CASSFSMGAYEQYF; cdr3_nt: TGTGCCAGCAGTTTCTCTATGGGCGCCTACGAGCAGTACTTC
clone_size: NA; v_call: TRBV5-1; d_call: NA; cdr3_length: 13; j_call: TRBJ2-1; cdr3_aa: CASRVAGYNEQFF; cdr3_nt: TGCGCCAGCAGGGTTGCGGGGTACAATGAGCAGTTCTTC
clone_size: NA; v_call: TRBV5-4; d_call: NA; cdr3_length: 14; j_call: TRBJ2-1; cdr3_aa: CASSFPGVGNEQFF; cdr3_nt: TGTGCCAGCAGCTTTCCGGGAGTTGGGAATGAGCAGTTCTTC
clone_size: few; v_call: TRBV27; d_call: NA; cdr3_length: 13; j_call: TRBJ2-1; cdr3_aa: CASTPGGMNEQFF; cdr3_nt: TGTGCCAGCACCCCAGGAGGTATGAATGAGCAGTTCTTC
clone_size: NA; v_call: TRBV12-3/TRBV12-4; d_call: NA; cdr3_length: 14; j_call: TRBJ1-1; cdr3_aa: CASSPGSMNTGAFF; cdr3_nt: TGTGCCAGCAGTCCAGGGTCGATGAACACTGGAGCTTTCTTT
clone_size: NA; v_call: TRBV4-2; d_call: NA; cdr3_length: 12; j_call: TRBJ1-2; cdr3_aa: CASSQGWQGYTF; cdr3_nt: TGTGCCAGCAGCCAAGGGTGGCAGGGCTACACCTTC
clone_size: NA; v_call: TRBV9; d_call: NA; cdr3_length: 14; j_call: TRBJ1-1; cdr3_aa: CASSVDRANTEAFF; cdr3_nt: TGTGCCAGCAGCGTAGATCGGGCGAACACTGAAGCTTTCTTT
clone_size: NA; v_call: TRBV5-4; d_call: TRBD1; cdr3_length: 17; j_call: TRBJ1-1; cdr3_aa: CASSLMRTGGVDTEAFF; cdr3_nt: TGTGCCAGCAGCTTGATGCGGACAGGGGGCGTGGACACTGAAGCTTTCTTT
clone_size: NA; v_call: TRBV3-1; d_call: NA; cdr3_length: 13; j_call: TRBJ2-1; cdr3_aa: CASSHFLGNEQFF; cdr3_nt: TGTGCCAGCAGCCATTTTTTAGGCAATGAGCAGTTCTTC
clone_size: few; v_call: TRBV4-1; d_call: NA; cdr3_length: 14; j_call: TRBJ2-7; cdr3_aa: CASSQETGYYEQYF; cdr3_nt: TGCGCCAGCAGCCAAGAGACTGGCTACTACGAGCAGTACTTC
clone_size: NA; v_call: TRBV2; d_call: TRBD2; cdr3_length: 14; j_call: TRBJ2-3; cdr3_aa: CAIYLSGSEDTQYF; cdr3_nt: TGTGCCATTTACCTTAGCGGGAGCGAGGATACGCAGTATTTT